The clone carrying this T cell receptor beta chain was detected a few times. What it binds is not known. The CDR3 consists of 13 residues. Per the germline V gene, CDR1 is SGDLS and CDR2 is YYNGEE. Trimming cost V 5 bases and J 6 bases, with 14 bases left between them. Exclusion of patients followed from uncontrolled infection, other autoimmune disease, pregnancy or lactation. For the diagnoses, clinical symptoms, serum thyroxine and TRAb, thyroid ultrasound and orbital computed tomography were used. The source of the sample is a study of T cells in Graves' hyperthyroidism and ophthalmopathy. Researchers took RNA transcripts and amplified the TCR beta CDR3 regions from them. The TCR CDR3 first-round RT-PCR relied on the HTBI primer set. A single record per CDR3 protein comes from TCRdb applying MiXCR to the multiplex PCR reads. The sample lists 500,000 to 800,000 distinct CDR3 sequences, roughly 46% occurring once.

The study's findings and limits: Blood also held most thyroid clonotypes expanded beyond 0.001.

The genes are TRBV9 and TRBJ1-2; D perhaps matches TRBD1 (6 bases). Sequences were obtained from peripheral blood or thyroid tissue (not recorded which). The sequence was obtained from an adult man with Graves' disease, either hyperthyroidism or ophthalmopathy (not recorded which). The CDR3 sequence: CASRGHRDNGYTF. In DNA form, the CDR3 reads TGTGCCAGCAGGGGCCACAGGGACAATGGCTACACCTTC.